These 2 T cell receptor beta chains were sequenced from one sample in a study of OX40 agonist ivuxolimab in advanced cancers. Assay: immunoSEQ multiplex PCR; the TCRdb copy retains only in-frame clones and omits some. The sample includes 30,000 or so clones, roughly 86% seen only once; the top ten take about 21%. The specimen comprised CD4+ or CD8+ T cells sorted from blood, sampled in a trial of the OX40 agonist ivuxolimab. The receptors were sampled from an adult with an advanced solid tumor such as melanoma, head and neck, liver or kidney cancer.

CDR3 sequence (DNA): TGTGCCAGCAGCCCGGGAGTAGCGGGAGAAAGAGAGACCCAGTACTTC. It yields the protein CASSPGVAGERETQYF. The gene calls are TRBV7-6 and TRBJ2-5; TRBD2 aligns across 9 bases. V gave up 5 bases and J gave up 4 bases; unmatched junction bases: 11. CDR1 is SGHVS and CDR2 is FNYEAQ in the germline V gene. The CDR3 is made up of 16 amino acids.

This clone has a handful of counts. The CDR3 bases are TGTGCCAGTAGTATATTGGGCAGCTATGGCTACACCTTC. Its protein is CASSILGSYGYTF. The chain couples TRBV19 to TRBJ1-2; no definite D call. CDR1 and CDR2 from the germline V gene are LNHDA and SQIVND (reference sequence). This CDR3 spans 13 amino acids. Trimming cost V 2 bases and J 4 bases, with 8 bases left between them.